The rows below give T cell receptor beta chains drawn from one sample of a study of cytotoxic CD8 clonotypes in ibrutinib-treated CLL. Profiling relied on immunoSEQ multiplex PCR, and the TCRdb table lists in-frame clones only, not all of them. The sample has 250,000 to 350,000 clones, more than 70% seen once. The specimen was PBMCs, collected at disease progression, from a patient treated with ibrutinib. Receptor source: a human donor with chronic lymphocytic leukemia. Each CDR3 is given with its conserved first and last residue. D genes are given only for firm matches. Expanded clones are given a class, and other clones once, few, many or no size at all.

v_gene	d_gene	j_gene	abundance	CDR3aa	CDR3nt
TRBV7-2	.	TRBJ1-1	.	CASSLPGGTEAFF	TGTGCCAGCAGCTTGCCTGGGGGCACTGAAGCTTTCTTT
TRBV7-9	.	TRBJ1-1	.	CASSLAGGHTEAFF	TGTGCCAGCAGCTTAGCGGGGGGACACACTGAAGCTTTCTTT
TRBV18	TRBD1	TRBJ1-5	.	CASSPLGQGVSNQPQHF	TGTGCCAGCTCACCACTAGGGCAGGGGGTGAGCAATCAGCCCCAGCATTTT
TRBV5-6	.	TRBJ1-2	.	CASSFTGNYGYTF	TGTGCCAGCAGCTTCACAGGAAACTATGGCTACACCTTC
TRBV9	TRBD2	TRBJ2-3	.	CASSGAPPTSGRATDTQYF	TGTGCCAGCAGCGGAGCCCCTCCGACTAGCGGGCGGGCCACAGATACGCAGTATTTT
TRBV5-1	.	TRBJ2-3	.	CASIDNTDTQYF	TGCGCCAGCATAGACAACACAGATACGCAGTATTTT
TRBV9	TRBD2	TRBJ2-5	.	CASSVEGGGAGETQYF	TGTGCCAGCAGCGTAGAGGGCGGGGGGGCCGGAGAGACCCAGTACTTC
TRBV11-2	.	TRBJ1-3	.	CASSQTGIGNTIYF	TGTGCCAGCAGTCAAACAGGGATTGGAAACACCATATATTTT
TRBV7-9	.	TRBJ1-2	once	CASSPPLFGYTF	TGTGCCAGCAGCCCCCCCCTGTTTGGCTACACCTTC
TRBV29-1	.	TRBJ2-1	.	CSVWDSRGYNEQFF	TGCAGCGTCTGGGACTCCCGGGGCTACAATGAGCAGTTCTTC
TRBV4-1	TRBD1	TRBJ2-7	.	CASSQDGQGLGEQYF	TGCGCCAGCAGCCAAGATGGACAGGGGCTCGGCGAGCAGTACTTC
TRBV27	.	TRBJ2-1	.	CASSPQVSSYNEQFF	TGTGCCAGCAGTCCCCAGGTGAGCTCCTACAATGAGCAGTTCTTC
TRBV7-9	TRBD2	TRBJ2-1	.	CASSPGTRYNEQFF	TGTGCCAGCAGCCCAGGGACTAGGTACAATGAGCAGTTCTTC
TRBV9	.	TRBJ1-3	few	CASSVDLSGNTIYF	TGTGCCAGCAGCGTAGACCTCTCTGGAAACACCATATATTTT
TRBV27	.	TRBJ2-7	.	CASSFRGFYEQYF	TGTGCCAGCAGTTTCAGGGGATTCTACGAGCAGTACTTC
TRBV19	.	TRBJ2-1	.	CASSTVDTGAQFF	TGTGCCAGTAGTACCGTGGACACGGGAGCGCAGTTCTTC
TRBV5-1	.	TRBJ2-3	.	CASSLGGLRPSTDTQYF	TGCGCCAGCAGCTTGGGCGGACTTCGACCTAGCACAGATACGCAGTATTTT
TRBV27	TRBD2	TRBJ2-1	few	CASSLRRGEQFF	TGTGCCAGCAGCCTCCGGCGGGGGGAGCAGTTCTTC
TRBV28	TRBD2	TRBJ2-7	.	CASSLYLAGGLYEQYF	TGTGCCAGCAGTTTATACCTAGCGGGAGGGCTCTACGAGCAGTACTTC
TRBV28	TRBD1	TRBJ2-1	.	CASRLGTGGYNEQFF	TGTGCCAGCAGACTAGGGACAGGGGGGTACAATGAGCAGTTCTTC
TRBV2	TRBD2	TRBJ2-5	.	CASKLAGAETQYF	TGTGCCAGCAAACTAGCGGGGGCAGAGACCCAGTACTTC
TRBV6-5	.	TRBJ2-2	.	CASSSGAANTGELFF	TGTGCCAGCAGTTCAGGGGCGGCGAACACCGGGGAGCTGTTTTTT
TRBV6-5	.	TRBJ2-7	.	CASNSRERQYEQYF	TGTGCCAGCAACTCGAGGGAGCGTCAGTACGAGCAGTACTTC
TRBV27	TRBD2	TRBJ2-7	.	CASRLTSGAGEQYF	TGTGCCAGCAGGTTGACTAGCGGAGCGGGCGAGCAGTACTTC
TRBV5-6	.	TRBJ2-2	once	CASSLPATGELFF	TGTGCCAGCAGCTTGCCGGCCACCGGGGAGCTGTTTTTT
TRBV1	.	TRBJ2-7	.	CTSSQDRREGPWCEQYF	TGCACCAGCAGCCAAGATAGGCGGGAGGGCCCCTGGTGCGAGCAGTACTTC
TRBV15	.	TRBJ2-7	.	CATSMDLPIISYEQYF	TGTGCCACCAGCATGGACCTACCTATTATCTCCTACGAGCAGTACTTC
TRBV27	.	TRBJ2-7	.	CASSLVVAAHEQYF	TGTGCCAGCAGTTTAGTGGTAGCTGCCCACGAGCAGTACTTC
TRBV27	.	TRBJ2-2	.	CASKIGGVAGELFF	TGTGCCAGCAAGATAGGGGGTGTGGCCGGGGAGCTGTTTTTT
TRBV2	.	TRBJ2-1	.	CASSETRNYNEQFF	TGTGCCAGCAGTGAAACTAGAAACTACAATGAGCAGTTCTTC
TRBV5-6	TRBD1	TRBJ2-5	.	CASSHRQGQETQYF	TGTGCCAGCAGCCACCGACAGGGGCAAGAGACCCAGTACTTC
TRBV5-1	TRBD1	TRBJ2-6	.	CASQTGIGANVLTF	TGCGCCAGCCAGACAGGGATAGGGGCCAACGTCCTGACTTTC
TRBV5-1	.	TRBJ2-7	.	CASSLNAGTGPSYEQYF	TGCGCCAGCAGCTTGAATGCGGGGACTGGGCCGTCCTACGAGCAGTACTTC
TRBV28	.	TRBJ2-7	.	CATQSGTNEQYF	TGTGCCACTCAATCCGGGACGAACGAGCAGTACTTC
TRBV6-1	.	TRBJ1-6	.	CASSERPQYNSPLHF	TGTGCCAGCAGTGAAAGGCCACAGTATAATTCACCCCTCCACTTT
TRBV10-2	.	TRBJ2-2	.	CASLVRTNTGELFF	TGCGCCAGCCTGGTCCGTACGAACACCGGGGAGCTGTTTTTT
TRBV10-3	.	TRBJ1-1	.	CAISEGGVTEAFF	TGTGCCATCAGTGAGGGGGGGGTAACTGAAGCTTTCTTT
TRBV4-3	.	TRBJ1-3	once	CASSQEHRSGNTIYF	TGCGCCAGCAGCCAAGAGCATAGATCTGGAAACACCATATATTTT
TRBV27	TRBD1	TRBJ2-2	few	CASSGTGTGGNTGELFF	TGTGCCAGCAGTGGAACCGGGACAGGGGGGAACACCGGGGAGCTGTTTTTT
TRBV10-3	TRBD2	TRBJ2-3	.	CAIKTSGGTDTQYF	TGTGCCATCAAAACTAGCGGGGGCACAGATACGCAGTATTTT
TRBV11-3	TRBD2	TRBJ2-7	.	CASSFGLEEDEQYF	TGTGCCAGCAGCTTTGGACTAGAAGAAGACGAGCAGTACTTC
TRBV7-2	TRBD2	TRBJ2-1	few	CASSLLGLGFNEQFF	TGTGCCAGCAGCTTACTCGGACTAGGTTTTAATGAGCAGTTCTTC
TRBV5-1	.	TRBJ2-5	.	CASSLAPTGTFQGTQYF	TGCGCCAGCAGCTTGGCCCCGACCGGGACTTTTCAAGGGACCCAGTACTTC
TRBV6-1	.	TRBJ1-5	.	CASSRLEGSNQPQHF	TGTGCCAGCAGTAGACTTGAGGGGAGCAATCAGCCCCAGCATTTT
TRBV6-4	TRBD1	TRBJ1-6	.	CASSEIGQGVHNSPLHF	TGTGCCAGCAGTGAGATAGGACAGGGGGTCCATAATTCACCCCTCCACTTT
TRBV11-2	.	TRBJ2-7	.	CASSLLASEQYF	TGTGCCAGCAGCTTACTCGCGAGCGAGCAGTACTTC
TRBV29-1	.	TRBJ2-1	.	CSVGRGGSYNEQFF	TGCAGCGTTGGACGCGGAGGCTCCTACAATGAGCAGTTCTTC
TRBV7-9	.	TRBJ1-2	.	CASSAPASPGGYTF	TGTGCCAGCAGCGCCCCTGCTTCGCCCGGTGGCTACACCTTC
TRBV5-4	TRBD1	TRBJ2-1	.	CASSSGTGLEQFF	TGTGCCAGCAGCTCCGGGACAGGGCTTGAGCAGTTCTTC
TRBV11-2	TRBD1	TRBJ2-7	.	CASSYTGTGAYEQYF	TGTGCCAGCAGTTATACCGGGACAGGGGCCTACGAGCAGTACTTC
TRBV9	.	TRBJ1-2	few	CASSREGVGNGYTF	TGTGCCAGCAGCCGGGAGGGGGTAGGGAATGGCTACACCTTC
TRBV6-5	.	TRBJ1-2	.	CASSSTGGYTF	TGTGCCAGCAGTTCTACCGGCGGCTACACCTTC
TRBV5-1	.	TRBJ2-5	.	CASSSSTGGAQYF	TGCGCCAGCAGCTCTTCCACGGGCGGGGCCCAGTACTTC
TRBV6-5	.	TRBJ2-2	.	CASRTGFRELFF	TGTGCCAGCAGAACAGGGTTCCGGGAGCTGTTTTTT